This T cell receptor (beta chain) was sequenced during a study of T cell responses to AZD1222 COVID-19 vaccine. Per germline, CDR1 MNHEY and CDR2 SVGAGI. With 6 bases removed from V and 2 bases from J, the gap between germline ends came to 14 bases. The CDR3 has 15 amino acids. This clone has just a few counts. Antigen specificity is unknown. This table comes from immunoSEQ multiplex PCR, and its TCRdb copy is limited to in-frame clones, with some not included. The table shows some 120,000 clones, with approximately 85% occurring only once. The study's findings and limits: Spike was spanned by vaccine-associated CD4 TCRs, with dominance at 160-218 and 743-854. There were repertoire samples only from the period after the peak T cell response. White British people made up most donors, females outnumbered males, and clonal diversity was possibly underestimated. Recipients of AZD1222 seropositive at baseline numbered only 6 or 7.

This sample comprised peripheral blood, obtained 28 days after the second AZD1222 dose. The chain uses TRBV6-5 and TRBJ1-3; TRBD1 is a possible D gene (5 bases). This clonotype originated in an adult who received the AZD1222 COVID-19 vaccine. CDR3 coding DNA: TGTGCCAGCAGGGAGCTTAAAGGGGCTGGAAACACCATATATTTT. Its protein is CASRELKGAGNTIYF.